This T cell receptor (beta chain) originates from a study of spatial heterogeneity in lung cancer. Specified time point: sample taken at primary tumor resection. Germline values: CDR1 SGHRS, CDR2 YFSETQ. Between the trimmed V and J ends, which lost 2 bases and 3 bases, there was a span of 9 bases. The CDR3 loop spans 13 amino acids. This clonotype was seen at least ten times. The library protocol tagged each TCR cDNA with a unique molecular identifier. Each CDR3 protein gets one entry after TCRdb re-called the 5' RACE reads with MiXCR. The sample holds 40,000 to 50,000 distinct CDR3 sequences, approximately 13% seen once.

The chain uses TRBV5-1 and TRBJ2-7, with D uncertain. This sequence originates from a male donor with early-stage non-small cell lung cancer. The input for sequencing was PBMCs, taken at surgery. The CDR3 reads CASSFGQDYEQYF. The CDR3 nucleotides are TGCGCCAGCAGCTTCGGCCAGGACTACGAGCAGTACTTC.